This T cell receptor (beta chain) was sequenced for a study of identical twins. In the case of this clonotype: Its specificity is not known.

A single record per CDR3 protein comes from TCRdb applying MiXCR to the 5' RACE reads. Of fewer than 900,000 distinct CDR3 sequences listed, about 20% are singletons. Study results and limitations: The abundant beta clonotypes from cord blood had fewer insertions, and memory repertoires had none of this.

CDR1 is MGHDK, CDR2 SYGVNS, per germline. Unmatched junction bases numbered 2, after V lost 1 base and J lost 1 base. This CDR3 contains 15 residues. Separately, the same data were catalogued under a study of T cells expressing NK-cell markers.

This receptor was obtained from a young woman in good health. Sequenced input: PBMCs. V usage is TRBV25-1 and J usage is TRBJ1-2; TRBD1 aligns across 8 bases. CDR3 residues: CASSESTGGNYGYTF. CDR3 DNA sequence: TGTGCCAGCAGTGAATCTACAGGGGGTAACTATGGCTACACCTTC.